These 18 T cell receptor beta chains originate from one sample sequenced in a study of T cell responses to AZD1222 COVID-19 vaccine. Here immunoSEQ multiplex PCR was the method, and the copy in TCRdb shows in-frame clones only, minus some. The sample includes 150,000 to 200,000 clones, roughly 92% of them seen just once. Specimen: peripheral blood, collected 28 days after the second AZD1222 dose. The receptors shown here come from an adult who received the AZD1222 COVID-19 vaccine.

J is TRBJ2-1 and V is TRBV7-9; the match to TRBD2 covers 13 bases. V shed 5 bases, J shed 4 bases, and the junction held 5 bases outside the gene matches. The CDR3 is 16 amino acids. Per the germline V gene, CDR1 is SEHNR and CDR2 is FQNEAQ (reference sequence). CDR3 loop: CASSGPGLAGYNEQFF. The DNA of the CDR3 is TGTGCCAGCAGCGGGCCGGGACTAGCGGGGTACAATGAGCAGTTCTTC. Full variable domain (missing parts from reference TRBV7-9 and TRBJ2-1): DTGVSQNPRHKITKRGQNVTFRCDPISEHNRLYWYRQTLGQGPEFLTYFQNEAQLEKSRLLSDRFSAERPKGSFSTLEIQRTEQGDSAMYLCASSGPGLAGYNEQFFGPGTRLTVL.

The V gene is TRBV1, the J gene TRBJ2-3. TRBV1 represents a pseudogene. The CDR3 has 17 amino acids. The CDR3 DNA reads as TGCACCAGCAGCACCCTAGCTCTAGCGTCCCAGGGGGATACGCAGTATTTT. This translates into CTSSTLALASQGDTQYF.

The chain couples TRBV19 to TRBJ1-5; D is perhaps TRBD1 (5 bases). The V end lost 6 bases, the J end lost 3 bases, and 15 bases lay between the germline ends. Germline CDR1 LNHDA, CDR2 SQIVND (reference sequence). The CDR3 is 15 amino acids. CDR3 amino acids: CASRDRLGDNQPQHF. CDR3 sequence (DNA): TGTGCCAGTAGAGACAGACTAGGTGACAATCAGCCCCAGCATTTT.

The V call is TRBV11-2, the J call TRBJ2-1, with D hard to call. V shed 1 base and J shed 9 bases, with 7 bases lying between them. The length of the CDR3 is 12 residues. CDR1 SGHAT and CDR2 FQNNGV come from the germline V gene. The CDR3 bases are TGTGCCAGCAGCTTAGGGGTCCGTGAGCAGTTCTTC. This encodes CASSLGVREQFF.

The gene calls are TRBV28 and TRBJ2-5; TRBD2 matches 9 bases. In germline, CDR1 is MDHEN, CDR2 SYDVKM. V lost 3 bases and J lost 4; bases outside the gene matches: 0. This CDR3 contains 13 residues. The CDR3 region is CASSFSGRETQYF. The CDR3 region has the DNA TGTGCCAGCAGTTTTAGCGGGAGAGAGACCCAGTACTTC.

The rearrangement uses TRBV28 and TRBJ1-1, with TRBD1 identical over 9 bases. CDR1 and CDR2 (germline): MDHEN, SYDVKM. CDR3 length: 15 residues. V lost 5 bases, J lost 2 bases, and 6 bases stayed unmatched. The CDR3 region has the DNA TGTGCCAGCAGTACACCGGGACAGGGTAACACTGAAGCTTTCTTT. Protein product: CASSTPGQGNTEAFF.

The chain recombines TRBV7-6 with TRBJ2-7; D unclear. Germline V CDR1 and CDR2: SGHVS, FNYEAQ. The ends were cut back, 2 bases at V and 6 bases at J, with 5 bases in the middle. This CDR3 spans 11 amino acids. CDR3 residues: CASSLRGEQYF. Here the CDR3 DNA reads TGTGCCAGCAGCTTACGTGGCGAGCAGTACTTC.

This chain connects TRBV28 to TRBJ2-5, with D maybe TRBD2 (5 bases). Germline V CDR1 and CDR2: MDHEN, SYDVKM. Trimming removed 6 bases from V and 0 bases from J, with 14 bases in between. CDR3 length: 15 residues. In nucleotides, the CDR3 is TGTGCCAGCAGCTTGACCGCACTAGACCAAGAGACCCAGTACTTC. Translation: CASSLTALDQETQYF. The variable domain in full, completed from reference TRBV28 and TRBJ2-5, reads DVKVTQSSRYLVKRTGEKVFLECVQDMDHENMFWYRQDPGLGLRLIYFSYDVKMKEKGDIPEGYSVSREKKERFSLILESASTNQTSMYLCASSLTALDQETQYFGPGTRLLVL.

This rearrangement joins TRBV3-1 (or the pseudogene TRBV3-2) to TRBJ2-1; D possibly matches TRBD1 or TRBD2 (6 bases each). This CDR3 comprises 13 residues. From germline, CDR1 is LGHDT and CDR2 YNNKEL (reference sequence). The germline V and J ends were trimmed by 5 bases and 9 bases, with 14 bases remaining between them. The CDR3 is CASSSSGGTEQFF. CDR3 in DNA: TGTGCCAGCAGCAGCTCCGGGGGCACTGAGCAGTTCTTC.

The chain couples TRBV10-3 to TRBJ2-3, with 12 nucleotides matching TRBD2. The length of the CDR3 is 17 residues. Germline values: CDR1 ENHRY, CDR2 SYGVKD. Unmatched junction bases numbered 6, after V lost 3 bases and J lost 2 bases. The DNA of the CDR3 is TGTGCCATCAGTGACTCGGGACTAGCGGGCACCACAGATACGCAGTATTTT. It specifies CAISDSGLAGTTDTQYF.

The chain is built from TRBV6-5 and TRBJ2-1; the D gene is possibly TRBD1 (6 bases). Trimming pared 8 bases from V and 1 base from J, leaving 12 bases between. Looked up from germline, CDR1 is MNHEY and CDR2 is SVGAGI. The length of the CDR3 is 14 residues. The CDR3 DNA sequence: TGTGCCAGCCTAGACAGGTCATCCTACAATGAGCAGTTCTTC. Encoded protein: CASLDRSSYNEQFF.

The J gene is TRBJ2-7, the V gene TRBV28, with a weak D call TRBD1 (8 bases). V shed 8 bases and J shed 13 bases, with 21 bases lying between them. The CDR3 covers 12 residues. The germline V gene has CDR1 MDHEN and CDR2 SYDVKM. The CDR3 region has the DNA TGTGCCAGCGCCGAGGGGAGGGACAGGCCATACTTC. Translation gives CASAEGRDRPYF.

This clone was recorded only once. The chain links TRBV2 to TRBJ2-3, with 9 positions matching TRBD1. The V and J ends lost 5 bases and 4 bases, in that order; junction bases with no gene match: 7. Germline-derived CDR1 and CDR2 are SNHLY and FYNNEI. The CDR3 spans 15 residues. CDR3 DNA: TGTGCCAGCAGTCCCGGGACAGGGAGTTCAGATACGCAGTATTTT. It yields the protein CASSPGTGSSDTQYF.

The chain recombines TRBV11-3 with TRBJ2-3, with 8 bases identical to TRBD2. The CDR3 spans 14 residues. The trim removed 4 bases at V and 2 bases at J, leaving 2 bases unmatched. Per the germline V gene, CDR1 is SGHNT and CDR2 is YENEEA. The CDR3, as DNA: TGTGCCAGCAGCTCCGGACTAGCCACAGATACGCAGTATTTT. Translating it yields CASSSGLATDTQYF. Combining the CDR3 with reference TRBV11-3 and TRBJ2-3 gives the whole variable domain EAGVVQSPRYKIIEKKQPVAFWCNPISGHNTLYWYLQNLGQGPELLIRYENEEAVDDSQLPKDRFSAERLKGVDSTLKIQPAELGDSAVYLCASSSGLATDTQYFGPGTRLTVL.

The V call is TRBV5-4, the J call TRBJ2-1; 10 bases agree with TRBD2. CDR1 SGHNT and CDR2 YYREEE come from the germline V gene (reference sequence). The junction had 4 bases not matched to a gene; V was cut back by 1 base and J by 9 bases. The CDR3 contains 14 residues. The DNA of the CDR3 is TGTGCCAGCAGCTTGACTCTAGCGGGAGCTGAGCAGTTCTTC. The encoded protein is CASSLTLAGAEQFF.

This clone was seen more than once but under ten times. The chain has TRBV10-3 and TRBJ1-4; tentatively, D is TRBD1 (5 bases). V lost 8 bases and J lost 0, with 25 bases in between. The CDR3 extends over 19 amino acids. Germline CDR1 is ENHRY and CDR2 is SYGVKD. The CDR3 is CAIAGKGKRKYTTNEKLFF. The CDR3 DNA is TGTGCCATCGCTGGAAAGGGGAAGCGGAAGTACACAACTAATGAAAAACTGTTTTTT.

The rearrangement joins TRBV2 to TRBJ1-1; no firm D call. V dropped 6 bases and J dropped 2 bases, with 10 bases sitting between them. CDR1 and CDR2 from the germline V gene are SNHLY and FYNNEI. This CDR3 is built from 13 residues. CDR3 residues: CASRPGPNTEAFF. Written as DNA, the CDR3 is TGTGCCAGCAGGCCGGGTCCAAACACTGAAGCTTTCTTT.

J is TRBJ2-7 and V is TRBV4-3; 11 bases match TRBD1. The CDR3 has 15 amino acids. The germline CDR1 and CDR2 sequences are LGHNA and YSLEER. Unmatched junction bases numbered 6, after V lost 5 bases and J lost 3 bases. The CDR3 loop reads CASSGGTGGYYEQYF. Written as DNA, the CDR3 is TGCGCCAGCAGCGGGGGGACAGGGGGATACTACGAGCAGTACTTC.